The 9 T cell receptor beta chains below were found in one sample sequenced in a study of blood T cells in healthy people across ages. Next came a second PCR, run for roughly 7 to 12 cycles, which used a sample-barcoded 5' primer along with a J-beta primer mix. TCRdb reprocessed the 5' RACE reads with MiXCR, giving one entry per CDR3 protein. The table shows hundreds of thousands of distinct CDR3 sequences, with around 45% occurring only once. The sequenced material came from blood. Receptors were obtained from a woman aged 60-75 years in good health.

This clonotype occurred a few times. The chain carries TRBV5-1 and TRBJ2-2; 8 bases map to TRBD2. The CDR3 contains 16 residues. Germline lookup yields CDR1 SGHRS and CDR2 YFSETQ. V dropped 0 bases and J dropped 4; count of bases not matched to a gene: 5. The CDR3 DNA follows: TGCGCCAGCAGCTTGGATGGTAGCGGGATCACCGGGGAGCTGTTTTTT. It specifies CASSLDGSGITGELFF.

This chain's CDR3 is CSAKIGALNTEAFF. The CDR3 region has the DNA TGCAGTGCCAAAATCGGTGCATTGAACACTGAAGCTTTCTTT. The chain joins TRBV20-1 to TRBJ1-1; D ambiguous. This CDR3 spans 14 amino acids. Between the trimmed V and J ends, which lost 6 bases and 0 bases, there was a span of 14 bases. Germline CDR1 DFQATT, CDR2 SNEGSKA (reference sequence).

The genes are TRBV29-1 and TRBJ2-7; a possible D gene is TRBD1 (6 bases). This CDR3 has 14 amino acids. The germline gives CDR1 SQVTM, CDR2 ANQGSEA. Trimming stripped 0 bases from V and 4 bases from J, with 13 bases between. The CDR3 bases are TGCAGCGTTGAAGACCAGGGGAGCAGTTACGAGCAGTACTTC. It specifies CSVEDQGSSYEQYF.

The genes are TRBV29-1 and TRBJ2-5, with D perhaps matching TRBD2 (5 bases). The last part of the DNA fits TRBJ2-1 better; the J call may be wrong. Germline V gene data show CDR1 as SQVTM and CDR2 as ANQGSEA. The CDR3 runs 12 residues. The CDR3 region has the DNA TGCAGCGTTGGACTATTCCAAGAGACCCAGTTCTTC. Protein sequence: CSVGLFQETQFF.

In its sample, this clonotype was seen a few times. The chain employs TRBV7-2 and TRBJ1-6; 7 nucleotides match TRBD1. The CDR3 spans 15 residues. The germline CDR1 and CDR2 sequences are SGHTA and FQGNSA. V lost 6 bases, J lost 4 bases, and 6 bases stayed unmatched. CDR3 coding DNA: TGTGCCAGCAGAGCCCAGGGGGGGTATAATTCACCCCTCCACTTT. Translated: CASRAQGGYNSPLHF. Full variable domain (remainder filled in from reference TRBV7-2 and TRBJ1-6): GAGVSQSPSNKVTEKGKDVELRCDPISGHTALYWYRQSLGQGLEFLIYFQGNSAPDKSGLPSDRFSAERTGGSVSTLTIQRTQQEDSAVYLCASRAQGGYNSPLHFGNGTRLTVT.

This clonotype showed up just a few times. The chain has TRBV29-1 and TRBJ2-3; the D is unclear. This CDR3 is built from 13 residues. Germline CDR1 reads SQVTM; CDR2 reads ANQGSEA. Trimming took off 8 bases at V and 5 bases at J, with 17 bases between the two ends. The CDR3 nucleotides are TGCAGCTTCCGGCCACTGGCAATAGATACGCAGTATTTT. Translation gives CSFRPLAIDTQYF.

The chain is built from TRBV4-1 and TRBJ2-3; 7 bases fit TRBD2. CDR3 size: 14 residues. V shed 3 bases, J shed 5 bases, and the junction held 5 bases outside the gene matches. CDR1 is MGHRA, CDR2 YSYEKL, per germline. The CDR3 region has the DNA TGCGCCAGCAGCCACTCTCCGGGGGGAGATACGCAGTATTTT. Translated, it gives CASSHSPGGDTQYF.

The chain links TRBV28 to TRBJ2-1, with 13 positions matching TRBD2. The CDR3 runs 16 residues. Per the germline V gene, CDR1 is MDHEN and CDR2 is SYDVKM. V lost 4 bases and J lost 5; bases outside the gene matches: 5. The CDR3 bases are TGTGCCAGCAGTTCCGGACTAGCGGGAGACCACAATGAGCAGTTCTTC. This gives the protein CASSSGLAGDHNEQFF.

This clonotype was found once. The chain combines TRBV27 with TRBJ2-1, with a tentative D call TRBD2 (5 bases). The germline CDR1 and CDR2 sequences are MNHEY and SMNVEV (reference sequence). The CDR3 is 14 amino acids. V was cut by 6 bases and J by 5 bases, with 14 bases left in between. For the CDR3, the DNA is TGTGCCAGCAGGTTGGGCGGGTCCCACAATGAGCAGTTCTTC. Translation gives CASRLGGSHNEQFF.